This T cell receptor (beta chain) derives from a study of blood T cell repertoires in COVID-19 (dated by TCRdb to 2020 to 2021). A note on the overall study: The collaborator samples originated in the United States, Italy and Spain and spanned the acute and convalescent phases of COVID-19. The prospective study material was composed of cDNA or gDNA derived from T cells, B-cell-depleted T cells, or PBMCs. Subjects who had been exposed to COVID-19, were actively infected with it, or had recovered from it provided the deeply sampled blood TCRbeta repertoires that made up the dataset. The repertoires were released in a freely available public database meant as a resource for research on the immune response to SARS-CoV-2. Samples came from the ongoing ImmuneRACE study (first 160 participants) plus 1,254 subjects from 6 global collaborators. Nearly every sample came with metadata listing a de-identified subject ID, COVID-19 status, age in years and sex. HLA class I and class II types, where available, came from metadata supplied by the sample provider rather than from assay-based typing. General findings and caveats noted by the study authors: The quantity of clinical and demographic metadata differed by source and by participant and was supplied without curation.

With regard to this clone: Its specific antigen is unknown. Nothing much larger sits one base from this clone, and base qualities are not available.

Each collaborating institution followed its own protocols to collect whole blood in K2EDTA tubes. For TCRbeta analysis, collaborator samples were shipped as frozen whole blood, as isolated PBMCs, or as DNA extracted from either sample type. TCRbeta CDR3 regions were amplified from genomic DNA using the immunoSEQ Assay, a bias-controlled multiplex PCR. Concerning the study's data processing: The number of nucleated cells in each sample was estimated from the amplification of reference gene primers within the assay. Sequence reads were collapsed and filtered to measure the absolute abundance of every unique TCRbeta CDR3 rearrangement. For each sample, productive Simpson clonality was calculated as the square root of Simpson's diversity index over productive rearrangements. Sourced from immuneACCESS, this table was stored by TCRdb with only in-frame sequences that have V and J called. A share of the clones is absent; for the studies checked, an unresolved V gene accounts for under half, and the remainder has no known explanation. The V and J calls and the clone size are those of that table, but D and trimming were determined from the DNA. The sample table lists tens of thousands of clones, about 91% of them with a count of one. The ten top clones hold around 12% of the sample.

The CDR3 contains 16 residues, cysteine and phenylalanine counted. The retained sequence is limited to the CDR3, 48 bases, with the frame set at the first base. Compared with germline, V lacks 0 bases and J lacks 10 bases; bases without a gene match: 10. Sequences LGHNA (CDR1) and YSLEER (CDR2) are obtained from the germline V gene. The TCR was taken from a man between 65 and 85 years old with active or convalescent COVID-19. The sequenced material came from peripheral blood. Here the chain combines TRBV4-3 and TRBJ2-1; 9 bases in the junction line up with TRBD2. The CDR3 here reads CASSQDPAGGREEQFF. The DNA sequence is as follows: TGCGCCAGCAGCCAAGATCCAGCGGGGGGCCGGGAGGAGCAGTTCTTC.